A single sample is the source of the 6 T cell receptor beta chains below, sequenced in a study of vaccination effects on CD4 cells after COVID-19. At the end of about 10 days of culture, CD4+ T cells were isolated. As their vaccination, participants received two doses of either BNT162b2 or mRNA-1273. Antigens for these TCRs are unknown. The table came from immunoSEQ multiplex PCR; TCRdb's copy has only in-frame clones and leaves some out. The data show tens of thousands of clones, less than 75% seen once. This material consisted of CD4+ T cells from PBMCs cultured without peptide, taken after COVID-19 vaccination. These receptors were collected from a human donor who received a COVID-19 vaccine.

The rearrangement joins TRBV6-2 or TRBV6-3 to TRBJ1-5, with TRBD1 matching over 8 bases. The length of the CDR3 is 14 residues. Trimming removed 6 bases from V and 7 bases from J; junction bases left unmatched: 8. Germline V gene lookup returns CDR1 MNHEY and CDR2 SVGEGT. This chain's CDR3 is CASSFDRGGQPQHF. CDR3 nucleotides: TGTGCCAGCAGCTTTGACAGGGGAGGACAGCCCCAGCATTTT.

The gene calls are TRBV7-8 and TRBJ1-2; TRBD1 matches at 10 bases. Looked up from germline, CDR1 is SGHVS and CDR2 is FQNEAQ. CDR3 size: 14 residues. Trimming took 1 base from V and 7 from J; bases not matched to a gene: 3. DNA of the CDR3: TGTGCCAGCAGCTTAGGGACAGGGGGTTTTGGCTACACCTTC. It specifies CASSLGTGGFGYTF.

The chain recombines TRBV6-1 with TRBJ1-2; D ambiguous. V lost 4 bases, J lost 5 bases, and 23 bases lay in between. The germline CDR1 and CDR2 sequences are MNHNS and SASEGT. The CDR3 contains 17 residues. CDR3 loop: CASSGTAGSLEIYGYTF. The CDR3 DNA sequence: TGTGCCAGCAGTGGAACGGCAGGATCTCTCGAAATATATGGCTACACCTTC.

With regard to this clone: The germline gene is not matched at one end of the junction; a read error may be the cause. The CDR3 DNA reads as TGTGCCAGCAGTTACGGGGTGAACGCTGAAGCTTTCTTT. Residues: CASSYGVNAEAFF. This rearrangement joins TRBV6-6 to TRBJ1-1; D unresolved. In germline, CDR1 is MNHNY, CDR2 SVGAGI (reference sequence). The CDR3 loop spans 13 amino acids.

The chain combines TRBV25-1 with TRBJ2-2; 8 bases fit TRBD2. The CDR3 totals 15 residues. Trimming removed 2 bases from V and 3 bases from J; junction bases left unmatched: 2. Germline CDR1 and CDR2: MGHDK and SYGVNS. CDR3 in amino acids: CASSEPGGDTGELFF. The DNA for the CDR3 is TGTGCCAGCAGTGAACCCGGGGGGGACACCGGGGAGCTGTTTTTT. Variable domain in full (rest from reference TRBV25-1 and TRBJ2-2): EADIYQTPRYLVIGTGKKITLECSQTMGHDKMYWYQQDPGMELHLIHYSYGVNSTEKGDLSSESTVSRIRTEHFPLTLESARPSHTSQYLCASSEPGGDTGELFFGEGSRLTVL.

This clone occurred a few times. V usage is TRBV4-2 and J usage is TRBJ1-1; 10 bases align to TRBD1. Germline CDR1 and CDR2: LGHNA and YNFKEQ. The CDR3 has 15 residues. V lost 6 bases to trimming and J lost 0 bases; unmatched junction nucleotides: 4. CDR3: CASSLGQGMNTEAFF. CDR3 nucleotides: TGTGCCAGCAGTCTGGGACAGGGGATGAACACTGAAGCTTTCTTT.